This TCR beta chain was found in a study of T cell changes during pregnancy in multiple sclerosis. Clones were read by immunoSEQ multiplex PCR, and TCRdb kept only the in-frame ones, dropping some. The sample lists more than 25,000 clones; 91% were seen once. Trimming took 10 bases from V and 2 from J; bases not matched to a gene: 6. Germline assignment: CDR1 SNHLY and CDR2 FYNNEI. The CDR3 has 13 amino acids. The chain carries TRBV2 and TRBJ2-5; 8 bases are a match to TRBD2. The sequenced sample was CD8+ T cells from peripheral blood mononuclear cells, obtained in the second trimester of pregnancy. This clonotype was obtained from a female donor in good health, enrolled as a control in a pregnancy study. CDR3 nucleotides: TGTGCCACCGACCGGGGGGGACAAGAGACCCAGTACTTC. Its translation: CATDRGGQETQYF.